Below, 23 T cell receptor beta chains from the same sample are listed, as sequenced in a study of blood T cell repertoires in COVID-19. Profiled with immunoSEQ multiplex PCR; TCRdb holds only in-frame clones, not every one. The data contain some 87,000 clones, more than 80% of them singletons. Sequencing was done on a sample of peripheral blood. All receptors come from a human donor in a cohort sampled during active COVID-19.

This chain joins TRBV6-5 and TRBJ2-7; the match to TRBD2 covers 9 bases. V trimming: 7 bases; J trimming: 2 bases; junction bases outside the gene matches: 3. Germline CDR1 is MNHEY and CDR2 is SVGAGI. The CDR3 consists of 13 residues. CDR3 coding DNA: TGTGCCAGCACTAGCGGGACAACCTACGAGCAGTACTTC. Translation gives CASTSGTTYEQYF.

The rearrangement links TRBV28 to TRBJ2-6; D unclear. V was clipped by 8 bases and J by 0 bases, with 11 bases between them. This CDR3 comprises 15 residues. Germline CDR1 MDHEN, CDR2 SYDVKM. This CDR3 reads CASRPLSSGANVLTF. The CDR3 coding sequence is TGTGCCAGCCGCCCACTGAGCTCTGGGGCCAACGTCCTGACTTTC. Supplemented by reference TRBV28 and TRBJ2-6, the full variable domain reads DVKVTQSSRYLVKRTGEKVFLECVQDMDHENMFWYRQDPGLGLRLIYFSYDVKMKEKGDIPEGYSVSREKKERFSLILESASTNQTSMYLCASRPLSSGANVLTFGAGSRLTVL.

This clone was observed a handful of times. The chain combines TRBV18 with TRBJ1-1, with D maybe TRBD1 (6 bases). Per the germline V gene, CDR1 is KGHSH and CDR2 is LQKENI. V was clipped by 3 bases and J by 6 bases, with 11 bases between them. The CDR3 is 13 residues long. CDR3 nucleotides: TGTGCCAGCTCACCCCAACAGGGCGCTGAAGCTTTCTTT. It translates to CASSPQQGAEAFF.

The genes are TRBV6-6 and TRBJ1-6; D perhaps matches TRBD1 (6 bases). Per germline, CDR1 MNHNY and CDR2 SVGAGI (reference sequence). CDR3 length equals 13 residues. The V end lost 4 bases, the J end lost 10 bases, and 11 bases lay between the germline ends. The CDR3 region has the DNA TGTGCCAGCAGTTCGGGGGGGCGATCACCCCTCCACTTT. It encodes CASSSGGRSPLHF.

V gene TRBV2 combines with J gene TRBJ2-1; weak D call: TRBD1 (6 bases). The germline CDR1 and CDR2 sequences are SNHLY and FYNNEI. The CDR3 has 16 amino acids. V dropped 8 bases and J dropped 9 bases, with 26 bases sitting between them. The DNA for the CDR3 is TGTGCCAGCGGAGTTAGACGACAGGTGGGGCTAGGTGAGCAGTTCTTC. Residues: CASGVRRQVGLGEQFF.

The J gene is TRBJ2-2, the V gene TRBV28; 14 bases fit TRBD2. With V trimmed by 6 bases and J by 4 bases, 4 bases remained unmatched. Per germline, CDR1 MDHEN and CDR2 SYDVKM. The CDR3 has 16 residues. The CDR3 here is CASRTGLAGVTGELFF. CDR3 DNA sequence: TGTGCCAGCAGGACGGGACTAGCGGGAGTCACCGGGGAGCTGTTTTTT.

The J gene is TRBJ1-1, the V gene TRBV18, with 11 positions matching TRBD1. The V gene end was trimmed by 1 base and the J gene end by 4 bases; junction bases not matched to a gene: 8. From germline, CDR1 is KGHSH and CDR2 LQKENI. This CDR3 is 17 amino acids long. The CDR3 bases are TGTGCCAGCTCACCACTCGCGGGACAGGGGGGGTCCACTGAAGCTTTCTTT. Protein product: CASSPLAGQGGSTEAFF.

This clone was recorded a few times. The chain has TRBV7-8 and TRBJ2-7; D is possibly TRBD2 (6 bases). There are 14 residues in the CDR3. CDR1 and CDR2 (germline): SGHVS, FQNEAQ. V dropped 0 bases and J dropped 3 bases, with 9 bases sitting between them. The CDR3 region has the DNA TGTGCCAGCAGCTTAGCCGGAGGGAACTACGAGCAGTACTTC. Its protein is CASSLAGGNYEQYF. Full variable domain (rest looked up from reference TRBV7-8 and TRBJ2-7): GAGVSQSPRYKVAKRGQDVALRCDPISGHVSLFWYQQALGQGPEFLTYFQNEAQLDKSGLPSDRFFAERPEGSVSTLKIQRTQQEDSAVYLCASSLAGGNYEQYFGPGTRLTVT.

The genes are TRBV14 and TRBJ2-7; 7 bases line up with TRBD1. The V gene end was trimmed by 4 bases and the J gene end by 10 bases; junction bases not matched to a gene: 13. This CDR3 contains 14 residues. Germline V gene sequence: CDR1 SGHDN, CDR2 FVKESK. CDR3 in amino acids: CASSLGSPGTEQYF. In DNA form, the CDR3 reads TGTGCCAGCAGCCTGGGTTCTCCGGGGACAGAACAGTACTTC.

This chain uses TRBV7-2 with TRBJ2-3; tentative D call: TRBD1 (5 bases). The CDR3 runs 17 residues. Germline CDR1 is SGHTA and CDR2 is FQGNSA. V shed 1 base and J shed 1 base, with 15 bases lying between them. DNA of the CDR3: TGTGCCAGCAGCTTAGGAGAGGTAGGGGCACGCACAGATACGCAGTATTTT. It codes for CASSLGEVGARTDTQYF.

The chain recombines TRBV18 with TRBJ2-2, with a weak D call TRBD1 (5 bases). V was shortened by 4 bases and J by 5 bases, with 8 bases between the two germline ends. From germline, CDR1 is KGHSH and CDR2 LQKENI. The CDR3 loop spans 13 amino acids. In DNA, the CDR3 is TGTGCCAGCTCACTCCAGGGAACCGGGGAGCTGTTTTTT. Translated: CASSLQGTGELFF.

The chain recombines TRBV28 with TRBJ1-2, with D perhaps TRBD1 (6 bases). Germline CDR1 reads MDHEN; CDR2 reads SYDVKM. The V end lost 6 bases, the J end lost 0 bases, and 14 bases lay between the germline ends. The CDR3 spans 15 residues. CDR3 sequence reads: CASRAWDTTNYGYTF. The CDR3 DNA reads as TGTGCCAGCAGAGCTTGGGACACAACTAACTATGGCTACACCTTC.

This rearrangement joins TRBV29-1 to TRBJ2-4, with 7 bases aligning to TRBD1. Germline V lookup: CDR1 SQVTM, CDR2 ANQGSEA. The trim removed 5 bases at V and 2 bases at J, leaving 12 bases unmatched. The CDR3 length is 16 residues. The CDR3 region is CSVTSGTDPTKNIQYF. As DNA, the CDR3 is TGCAGCGTTACGTCCGGGACAGATCCCACCAAAAACATTCAGTACTTC.

The gene calls are TRBV27 and TRBJ1-4; D perhaps matches TRBD1 (6 bases). Germline CDR1 and CDR2: MNHEY and SMNVEV (reference sequence). The CDR3 has 15 amino acids. The V end lost 3 bases, the J end lost 2 bases, and 10 bases lay between the germline ends. CDR3 in amino acids: CASSFRGNTNEKLFF. The CDR3 nucleotides are TGTGCCAGCAGTTTTAGGGGGAATACTAATGAAAAACTGTTTTTT. Full variable domain (missing parts from reference TRBV27 and TRBJ1-4): EAQVTQNPRYLITVTGKKLTVTCSQNMNHEYMSWYRQDPGLGLRQIYYSMNVEVTDKGDVPEGYKVSRKEKRNFPLILESPSPNQTSLYFCASSFRGNTNEKLFFGSGTQLSVL.

CDR3 DNA: TGTGCTAGTGGTAAGACGGAGGTTGATCAGCCCCAGCATTTT. Translated, it gives CASGKTEVDQPQHF. The chain carries TRBV12-5 and TRBJ1-5; D unclear. The V end was cut by 5 bases, the J end by 5 bases, with 13 bases between. CDR3 size: 14 residues. Germline V lookup: CDR1 LGHNT, CDR2 FRNRAP. Variable domain in full (rest from reference TRBV12-5 and TRBJ1-5): DARVTQTPRHKVTEMGQEVTMRCQPILGHNTVFWYRQTMMQGLELLAYFRNRAPLDDSGMPKDRFSAEMPDATLATLKIQPSEPRDSAVYFCASGKTEVDQPQHFGDGTRLSIL.

V is TRBV5-4 and J is TRBJ2-5, with D perhaps matching TRBD2 (7 bases). With 5 bases removed from V and 2 bases from J, the gap between germline ends came to 16 bases. The length of the CDR3 is 15 residues. Looked up from germline, CDR1 is SGHNT and CDR2 is YYREEE (reference sequence). The chain's CDR3 is CASREGGTLQETQYF. The CDR3 nucleotides are TGTGCCAGCAGAGAGGGGGGGACTCTACAAGAGACCCAGTACTTC.

The rearrangement joins TRBV5-5 to TRBJ1-4; weak D call: TRBD1 (5 bases). The CDR3 consists of 14 residues. The germline V gene encodes CDR1 SGHKS and CDR2 YYEKEE (reference sequence). V gave up 1 base and J gave up 3 bases, with 7 bases separating them. CDR3 region: CASSLPGANEKLFF. Here the CDR3 DNA reads TGTGCCAGCAGCTTGCCGGGGGCTAATGAAAAACTGTTTTTT. Using reference TRBV5-5 and TRBJ1-4 for the parts outside the CDR3, the full variable domain is DAGVTQSPTHLIKTRGQQVTLRCSPISGHKSVSWYQQVLGQGPQFIFQYYEKEERGRGNFPDRFSARQFPNYSSELNVNALLLGDSALYLCASSLPGANEKLFFGSGTQLSVL.

The rearrangement links TRBV7-9 to TRBJ1-3; TRBD1 agrees at 7 bases. Germline V gene data show CDR1 as SEHNR and CDR2 as FQNEAQ (reference sequence). Trimming took 5 bases from V and 4 from J; bases not matched to a gene: 11. This CDR3 contains 16 residues. CDR3 nucleotide sequence: TGTGCCAGCAGCATGGATCGACAGGGACGAGGAAACACCATATATTTT. This sequence encodes CASSMDRQGRGNTIYF. The variable domain in full, with the rest retrieved from reference TRBV7-9 and TRBJ1-3, is DTGVSQNPRHKITKRGQNVTFRCDPISEHNRLYWYRQTLGQGPEFLTYFQNEAQLEKSRLLSDRFSAERPKGSFSTLEIQRTEQGDSAMYLCASSMDRQGRGNTIYFGEGSWLTVV.

CDR3 protein: CASSLGLESYGYTF. The CDR3 region has the DNA TGTGCCAGCAGTTTAGGACTGGAGTCCTATGGCTACACCTTC. The rearrangement uses TRBV28 and TRBJ1-2; the D is unclear. Germline V gene sequence: CDR1 MDHEN, CDR2 SYDVKM. V lost 2 bases, J lost 4 bases, and 11 bases lay in between. This CDR3 has 14 amino acids.

The rearrangement joins TRBV11-1 to TRBJ2-1, with TRBD2 identical over 9 bases. Germline V CDR1 and CDR2: SGHAT, FQDESV (reference sequence). The J segment lost 7 bases and the V segment lost 0 bases, leaving 10 bases of the junction unmatched. This CDR3 has 17 residues. The DNA for the CDR3 is TGTGCCAGCAGCTTAGCCCCCAGCGGGGGGATCGGGAATGAGCAGTTCTTC. Translating gives CASSLAPSGGIGNEQFF.

This sequence joins TRBV4-3 and TRBJ1-1; tentative D call: TRBD1 (6 bases). V was shortened by 2 bases and J by 1 base, with 8 bases between the two germline ends. This CDR3 contains 14 residues. The germline V gene has CDR1 LGHNA and CDR2 YSLEER. The CDR3 here is CASSQQGPNTEAFF. CDR3 sequence (DNA): TGCGCCAGCAGCCAACAGGGGCCGAACACTGAAGCTTTCTTT.

The chain joins TRBV6-5 to TRBJ2-2; unclear D gene. Trimming stripped 2 bases from V and 10 bases from J, with 8 bases between. The CDR3 is 12 amino acids. Germline values: CDR1 MNHEY, CDR2 SVGAGI. CDR3 in DNA: TGTGCCAGCAGTTACAGAGCCGAGGAGCTGTTTTTT. This translates into CASSYRAEELFF.

This clone was recorded once. This sequence joins TRBV6-4 and TRBJ1-6, with 8 positions matching TRBD1. CDR3 length: 18 amino acids. Germline CDR1 reads MRHNA; CDR2 reads SNTAGT. J lost 6 bases, V lost 5 bases, and 15 bases had no gene match. CDR3 DNA: TGTGCCAGCAGTCCTCGCTTGACCGGGACAGGTGGTAATTCACCCCTCCACTTT. Translating gives CASSPRLTGTGGNSPLHF.